These T cell receptor beta chains were read from a single sample in a study of T-cell memory formation after mild COVID-19. TCRdb redid the calling of the 5' RACE reads with MiXCR, one entry per CDR3 protein. The data show 55,000 to 75,000 distinct CDR3 sequences, 25% to 35% seen once. Sequenced input: PBMCs or a T cell subset sorted from them (not recorded which). These receptors came from a man in his late teens or twenties who had mild COVID-19 (a few samples of this study predate the infection). Cell type and time point are not known. CDR3s include the opening cysteine and the closing phenylalanine or tryptophan. The D gene is left open where the match is weak. Size is stated for part of the rows, as once, few or many counts, or as a class when the clone is expanded.

j_call clone_size d_call v_call cdr3_nt cdr3_aa
TRBJ2-3 - - TRBV4-1 TGCGCCAGCAGCCCCGGACTGACAGAACAGTATTTT CASSPGLTEQYF
TRBJ1-4 - - TRBV6-5 TGTGCCAGCAGTTATAGAGCTGGAGGGGAAAAACTGTTTTTT CASSYRAGGEKLFF
TRBJ2-1 once - TRBV7-6 TGTGCCAGCAGCTTAGCGGAAGCACGTGAGCAGTTCTTC CASSLAEAREQFF
TRBJ1-1 - - TRBV7-6 TGTGCCAGCAGCTTAGGGCCTTTATCCGCAAGCACTGAAGCTTTCTTT CASSLGPLSASTEAFF
TRBJ2-5 few - TRBV29-1 TGCAGCGTTGAAGATACTGAGACCCAGTACTTC CSVEDTETQYF
TRBJ1-4 - - TRBV5-1 TGCGCCAGCAGCTTGAGGCCACGGTCGGATGAAAAACTGTTTTTT CASSLRPRSDEKLFF
TRBJ1-5 - - TRBV12-3/TRBV12-4 TGTGCCAGCAGTCCCGAGGGGGATAGCAATCAGCCCCAGCATTTT CASSPEGDSNQPQHF
TRBJ2-3 - - TRBV11-2 TGTGCCAGCAGCTTAGAATCGGGACTCAGCACAGATACGCAGTATTTT CASSLESGLSTDTQYF
TRBJ2-2 - - TRBV10-2 TGCGCCAGCAGTGAGATTAGGGCGAACACCGGGGAGCTGTTTTTT CASSEIRANTGELFF
TRBJ2-5 few - TRBV20-1 TGCAGTGCTCCCGGTGGGATCAACAGCGCTGAAGAGACCCAGTACTTC CSAPGGINSAEETQYF
TRBJ2-1 - - TRBV29-1 TGCAGCGTGAGTTATCTGGGCAATGAGCAGTTCTTC CSVSYLGNEQFF
TRBJ2-3 few - TRBV11-2 TGTGCCAGCAGCTTTGGGGGGGCCAGCACAGATACGCAGTATTTT CASSFGGASTDTQYF
TRBJ2-1 many TRBD1 TRBV4-1 TGCGCCAGCAGCCAAGATTCAGGGGGCGGTTACAATGAGCAGTTCTTC CASSQDSGGGYNEQFF
TRBJ2-1 few TRBD2 TRBV13 TGTGCCAGCCTTCTAGCGGGGGGGCCCAATGAGCAGTTCTTC CASLLAGGPNEQFF
TRBJ2-7 - TRBD1 TRBV10-3 TGTGCCATCAGTGAGTCAGGGGGACAGGGGAGCTACGAGCAGTACTTC CAISESGGQGSYEQYF
TRBJ2-3 few - TRBV6-2/TRBV6-3 TGTGCCAGCAGTTACCAAGTTACAGATACGCAGTATTTT CASSYQVTDTQYF
TRBJ2-5 - TRBD1 TRBV11-2 TGTGCCAGCAGCCAGGGTCGGCAGGGGGAGAGAGAGACCCAGTACTTC CASSQGRQGERETQYF
TRBJ2-2 few - TRBV11-2 TGTGCCAGCAGCTTGTTGGACGTCTACTCTACGTCCGGGGAGCTGTTTTTT CASSLLDVYSTSGELFF